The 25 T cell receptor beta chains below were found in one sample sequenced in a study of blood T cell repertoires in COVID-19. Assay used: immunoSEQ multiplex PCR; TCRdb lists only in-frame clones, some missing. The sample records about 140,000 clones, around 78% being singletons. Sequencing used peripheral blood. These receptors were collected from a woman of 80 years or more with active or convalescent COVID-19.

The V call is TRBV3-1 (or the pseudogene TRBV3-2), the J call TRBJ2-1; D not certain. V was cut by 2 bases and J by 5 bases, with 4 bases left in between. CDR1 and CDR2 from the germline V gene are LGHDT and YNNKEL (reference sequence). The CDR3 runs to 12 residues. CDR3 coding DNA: TGTGCCAGCAGCCAATCGGACAATGAGCAGTTCTTC. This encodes CASSQSDNEQFF.

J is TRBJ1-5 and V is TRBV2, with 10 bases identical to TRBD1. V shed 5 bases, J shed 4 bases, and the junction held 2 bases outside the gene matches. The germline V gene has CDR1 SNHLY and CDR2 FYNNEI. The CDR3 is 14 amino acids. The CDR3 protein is CASSPGQGNQPQHF. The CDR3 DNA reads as TGTGCCAGCAGTCCGGGACAGGGGAATCAGCCCCAGCATTTT.

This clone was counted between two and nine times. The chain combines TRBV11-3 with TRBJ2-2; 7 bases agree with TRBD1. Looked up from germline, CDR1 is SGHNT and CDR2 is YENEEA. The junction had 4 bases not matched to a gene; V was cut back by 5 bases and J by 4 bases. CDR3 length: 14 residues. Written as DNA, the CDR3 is TGTGCCAGCAGCGGGGGACAGCTCACCGGGGAGCTGTTTTTT. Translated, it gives CASSGGQLTGELFF.

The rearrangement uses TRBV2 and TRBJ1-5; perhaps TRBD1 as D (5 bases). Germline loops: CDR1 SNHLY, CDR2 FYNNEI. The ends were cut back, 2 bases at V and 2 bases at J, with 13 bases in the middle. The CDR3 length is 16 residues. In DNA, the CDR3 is TGTGCCAGCAGTGAACAGGGTTGGGGGGGCAATCAGCCCCAGCATTTT. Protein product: CASSEQGWGGNQPQHF.

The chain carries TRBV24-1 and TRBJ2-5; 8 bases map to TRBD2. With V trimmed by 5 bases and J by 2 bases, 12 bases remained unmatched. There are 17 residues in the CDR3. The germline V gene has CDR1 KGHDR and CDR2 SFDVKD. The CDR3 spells CATSGPNKRGSQETQYF. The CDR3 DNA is TGTGCCACCAGTGGGCCGAATAAGCGGGGGAGTCAAGAGACCCAGTACTTC.

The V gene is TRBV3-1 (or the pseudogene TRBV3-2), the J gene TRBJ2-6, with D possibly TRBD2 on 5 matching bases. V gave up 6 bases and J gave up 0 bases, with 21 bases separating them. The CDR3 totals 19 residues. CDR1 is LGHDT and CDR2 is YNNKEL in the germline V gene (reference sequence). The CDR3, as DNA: TGTGCCAGCAGACACCAACGAGGGCAGTCTGACTCTGGGGCCAACGTCCTGACTTTC. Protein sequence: CASRHQRGQSDSGANVLTF.

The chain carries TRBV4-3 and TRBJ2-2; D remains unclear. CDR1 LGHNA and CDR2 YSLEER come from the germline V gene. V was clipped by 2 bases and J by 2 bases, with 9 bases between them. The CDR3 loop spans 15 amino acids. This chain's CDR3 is CASSQSNSNTGELFF. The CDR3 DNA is TGCGCCAGCAGCCAATCAAACAGCAACACCGGGGAGCTGTTTTTT.

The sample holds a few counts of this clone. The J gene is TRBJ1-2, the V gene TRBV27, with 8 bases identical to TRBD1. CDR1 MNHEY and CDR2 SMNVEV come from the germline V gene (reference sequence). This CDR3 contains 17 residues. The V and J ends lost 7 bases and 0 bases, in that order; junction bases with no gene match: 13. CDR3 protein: CASKPLTGALANYGYTF. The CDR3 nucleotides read TGTGCCAGCAAACCACTGACAGGGGCTTTAGCTAACTATGGCTACACCTTC.

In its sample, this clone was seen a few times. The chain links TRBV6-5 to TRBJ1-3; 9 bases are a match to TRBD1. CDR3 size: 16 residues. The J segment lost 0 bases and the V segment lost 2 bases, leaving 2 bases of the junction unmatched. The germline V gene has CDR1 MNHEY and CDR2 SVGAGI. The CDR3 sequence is CASSYGQGRSGNTIYF. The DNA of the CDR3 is TGTGCCAGCAGTTACGGACAGGGGCGCTCTGGAAACACCATATATTTT.

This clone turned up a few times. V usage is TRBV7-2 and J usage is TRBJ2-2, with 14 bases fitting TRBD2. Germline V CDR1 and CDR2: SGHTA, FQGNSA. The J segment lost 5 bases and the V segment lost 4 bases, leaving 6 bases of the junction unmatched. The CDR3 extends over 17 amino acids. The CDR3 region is CASSSPGLAGGTGELFF. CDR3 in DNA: TGTGCCAGCAGCTCCCCCGGACTAGCGGGGGGTACCGGGGAGCTGTTTTTT.

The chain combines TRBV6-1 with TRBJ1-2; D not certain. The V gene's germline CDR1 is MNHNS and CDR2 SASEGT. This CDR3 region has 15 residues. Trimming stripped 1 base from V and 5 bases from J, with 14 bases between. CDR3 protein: CASSEELGFEYGYTF. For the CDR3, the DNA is TGTGCCAGCAGTGAAGAACTAGGGTTCGAGTATGGCTACACCTTC.

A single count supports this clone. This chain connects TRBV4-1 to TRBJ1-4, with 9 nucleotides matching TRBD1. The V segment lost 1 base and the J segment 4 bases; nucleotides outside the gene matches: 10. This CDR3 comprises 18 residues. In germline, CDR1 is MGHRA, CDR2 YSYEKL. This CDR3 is CASSQVYPGTGNNEKLFF. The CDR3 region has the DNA TGCGCCAGCAGCCAAGTGTACCCCGGGACAGGGAATAATGAAAAACTGTTTTTT.

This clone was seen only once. CDR3: CASSPSGGSNEQFF. CDR3 DNA sequence: TGTGCCAGCAGTCCTAGCGGGGGATCCAATGAGCAGTTCTTC. The chain employs TRBV2 and TRBJ2-1; the match to TRBD2 covers 10 bases. The junction had 4 bases not matched to a gene; V was cut back by 5 bases and J by 6 bases. This CDR3 region has 14 residues. Germline values: CDR1 SNHLY, CDR2 FYNNEI.

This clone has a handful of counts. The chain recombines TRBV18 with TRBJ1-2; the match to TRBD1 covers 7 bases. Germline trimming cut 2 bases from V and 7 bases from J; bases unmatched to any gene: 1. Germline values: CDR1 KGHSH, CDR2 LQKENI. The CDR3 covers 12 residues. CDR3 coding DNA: TGTGCCAGCTCACCAGGACAGGCTGGCTACACCTTC. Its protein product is CASSPGQAGYTF.

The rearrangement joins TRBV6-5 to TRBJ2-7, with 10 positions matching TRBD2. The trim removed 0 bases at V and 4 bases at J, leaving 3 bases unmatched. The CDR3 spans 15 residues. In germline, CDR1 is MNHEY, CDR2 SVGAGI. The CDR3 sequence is CASSYSTSGAYEQYF. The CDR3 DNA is TGTGCCAGCAGTTACTCCACTAGCGGGGCGTACGAGCAGTACTTC.

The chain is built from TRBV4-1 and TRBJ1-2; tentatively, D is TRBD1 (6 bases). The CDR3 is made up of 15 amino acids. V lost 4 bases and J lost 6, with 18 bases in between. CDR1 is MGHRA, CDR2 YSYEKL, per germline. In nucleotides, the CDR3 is TGCGCCAGCAGCCTACCATTTCAGGGGATTAATGGCTACACCTTC. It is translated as CASSLPFQGINGYTF.

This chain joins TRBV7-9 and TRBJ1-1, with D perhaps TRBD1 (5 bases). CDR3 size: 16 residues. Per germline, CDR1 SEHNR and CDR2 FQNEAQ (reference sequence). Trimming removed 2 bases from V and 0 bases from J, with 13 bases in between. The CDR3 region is CASSLYFPGMNTEAFF. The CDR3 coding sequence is TGTGCCAGCAGCTTATATTTCCCAGGGATGAACACTGAAGCTTTCTTT.

Here the CDR3 DNA reads TGTGCCAGCAGCTGGTCAGGCGGCAATCAGCCCCAGCATTTT. Translation gives CASSWSGGNQPQHF. The chain is built from TRBV5-5 and TRBJ1-5; D is uncertain. There are 14 residues in the CDR3. Trimming took 3 bases from V and 2 from J, leaving 9 bases between them. Germline CDR1 reads SGHKS; CDR2 reads YYEKEE (reference sequence).

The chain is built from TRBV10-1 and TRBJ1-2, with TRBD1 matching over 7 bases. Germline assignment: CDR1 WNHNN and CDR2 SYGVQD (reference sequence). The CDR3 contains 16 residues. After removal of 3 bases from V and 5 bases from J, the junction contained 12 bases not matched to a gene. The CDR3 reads CASSEIQGSIVYGYTF. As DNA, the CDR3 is TGCGCCAGCAGTGAAATACAGGGGTCTATTGTTTATGGCTACACCTTC.

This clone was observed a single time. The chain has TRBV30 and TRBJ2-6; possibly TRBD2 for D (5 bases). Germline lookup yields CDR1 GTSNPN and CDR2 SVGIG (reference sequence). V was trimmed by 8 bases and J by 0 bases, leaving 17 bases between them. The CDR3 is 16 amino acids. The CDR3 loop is CAGTEAWSSGANVLTF. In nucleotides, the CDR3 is TGTGCCGGAACGGAGGCTTGGAGCTCTGGGGCCAACGTCCTGACTTTC.

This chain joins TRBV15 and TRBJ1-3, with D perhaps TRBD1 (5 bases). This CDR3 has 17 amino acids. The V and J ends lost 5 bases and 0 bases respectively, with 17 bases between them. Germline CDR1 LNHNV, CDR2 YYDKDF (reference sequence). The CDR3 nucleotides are TGTGCCACCAGCGACCATAATCAGGGCGGCTCTGGAAACACCATATATTTT. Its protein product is CATSDHNQGGSGNTIYF. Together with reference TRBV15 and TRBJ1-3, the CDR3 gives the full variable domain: DAMVIQNPRYQVTQFGKPVTLSCSQTLNHNVMYWYQQKSSQAPKLLFHYYDKDFNNEADTPDNFQSRRPNTSFCFLDIRSPGLGDTAMYLCATSDHNQGGSGNTIYFGEGSWLTVV.

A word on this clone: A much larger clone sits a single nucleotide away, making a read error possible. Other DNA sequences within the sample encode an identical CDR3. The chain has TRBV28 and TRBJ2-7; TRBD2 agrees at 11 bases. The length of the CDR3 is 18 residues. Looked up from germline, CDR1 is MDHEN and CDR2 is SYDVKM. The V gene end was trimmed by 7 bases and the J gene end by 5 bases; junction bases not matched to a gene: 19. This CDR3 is CASTRGTSGGPNQDEQYF. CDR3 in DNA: TGTGCCAGCACCAGGGGAACTAGCGGGGGCCCCAACCAGGACGAGCAGTACTTC.

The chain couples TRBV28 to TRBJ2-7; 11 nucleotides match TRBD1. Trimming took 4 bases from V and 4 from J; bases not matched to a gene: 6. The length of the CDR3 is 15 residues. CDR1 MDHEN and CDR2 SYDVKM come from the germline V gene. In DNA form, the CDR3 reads TGTGCCAGCAGTTCGGGACAGGGGGTGCGGTACGAGCAGTACTTC. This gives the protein CASSSGQGVRYEQYF.

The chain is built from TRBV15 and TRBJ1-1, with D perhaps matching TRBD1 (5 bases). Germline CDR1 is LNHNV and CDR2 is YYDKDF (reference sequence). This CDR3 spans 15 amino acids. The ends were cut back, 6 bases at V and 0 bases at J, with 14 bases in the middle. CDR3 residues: CATSRSGGMNTEAFF. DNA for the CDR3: TGTGCCACCAGTCGGTCGGGGGGAATGAACACTGAAGCTTTCTTT. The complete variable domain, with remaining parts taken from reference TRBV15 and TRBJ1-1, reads DAMVIQNPRYQVTQFGKPVTLSCSQTLNHNVMYWYQQKSSQAPKLLFHYYDKDFNNEADTPDNFQSRRPNTSFCFLDIRSPGLGDTAMYLCATSRSGGMNTEAFFGQGTRLTVV.

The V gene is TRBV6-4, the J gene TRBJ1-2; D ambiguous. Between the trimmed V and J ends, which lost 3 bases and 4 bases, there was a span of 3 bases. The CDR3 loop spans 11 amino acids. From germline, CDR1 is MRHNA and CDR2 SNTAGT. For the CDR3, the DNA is TGTGCCAGCAGTGATCGCTATGGCTACACCTTC. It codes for CASSDRYGYTF.